The clone carrying this T cell receptor (beta chain) showed up just a few times. The data were obtained in a study of blood T cell repertoires in COVID-19. The protocol was immunoSEQ multiplex PCR, while the TCRdb copy is restricted to in-frame clones and leaves out a portion. The data contain roughly 100,000 clones, 81% of them seen just once; the ten biggest clones take up around 5.2%. Germline V gene lookup returns CDR1 SGHAT and CDR2 FQNNGV. The CDR3 runs 11 residues. Trimming took 1 base from V and 7 from J, leaving 4 bases between them. The chain is built from TRBV11-2 and TRBJ1-1; D call uncertain. The receptor was isolated from an elderly man with COVID-19, enrolled during active disease. The sequenced material came from peripheral blood. CDR3 sequence: CASSLVSEAFF. The CDR3 DNA is TGTGCCAGCAGCTTAGTCAGTGAAGCTTTCTTT.